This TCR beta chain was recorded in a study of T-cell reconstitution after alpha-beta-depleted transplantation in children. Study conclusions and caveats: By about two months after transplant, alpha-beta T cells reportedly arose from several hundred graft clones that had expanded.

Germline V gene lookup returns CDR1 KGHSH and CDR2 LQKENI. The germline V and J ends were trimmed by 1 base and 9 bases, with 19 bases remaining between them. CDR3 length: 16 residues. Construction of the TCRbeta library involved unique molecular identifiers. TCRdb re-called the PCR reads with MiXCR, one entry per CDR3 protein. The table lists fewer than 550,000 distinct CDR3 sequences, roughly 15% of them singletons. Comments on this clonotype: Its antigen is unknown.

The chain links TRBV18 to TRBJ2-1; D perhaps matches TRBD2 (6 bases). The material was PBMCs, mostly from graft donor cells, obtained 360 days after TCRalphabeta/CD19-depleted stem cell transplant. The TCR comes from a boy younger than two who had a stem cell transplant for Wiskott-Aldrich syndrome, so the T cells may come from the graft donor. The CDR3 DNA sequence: TGTGCCAGCTCACCACGGTTACCGGTAGCGGAGGCTGAGCAGTTCTTC. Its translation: CASSPRLPVAEAEQFF.